This T cell receptor beta chain came from a study of blood T cell repertoires in COVID-19. In Cohort 3, a recovered donor had either two negative PCRs, clearance, or symptom resolution. Germline V lookup: CDR1 SGHRS, CDR2 YFSETQ. The CDR3 loop spans 15 amino acids. V lost 1 base to trimming and J lost 0 bases, with 11 bases between them. As processed by the authors: Nucleated cell number was recorded as an estimate derived from reference gene primer amplification. Measured with immunoSEQ multiplex PCR; TCRdb has only the in-frame clones, and not every one. V and J calls and clone size are those listed in that table; D and trimming were worked out from the DNA. The sample includes about 280,000 clones, approximately 91% seen only once; the top ten take around 0.9%.

This TCR was sampled from a woman between 25 and 40 years old who had recovered from COVID-19. The chain uses TRBV5-1 and TRBJ2-7; D is undetermined. Sequenced: PBMCs or T cells enriched from blood (not recorded which). CDR3 region: CASSLSFSDSYEQYF. The CDR3 nucleotides are TGCGCCAGCAGCTTGTCTTTCAGCGACTCCTACGAGCAGTACTTC.